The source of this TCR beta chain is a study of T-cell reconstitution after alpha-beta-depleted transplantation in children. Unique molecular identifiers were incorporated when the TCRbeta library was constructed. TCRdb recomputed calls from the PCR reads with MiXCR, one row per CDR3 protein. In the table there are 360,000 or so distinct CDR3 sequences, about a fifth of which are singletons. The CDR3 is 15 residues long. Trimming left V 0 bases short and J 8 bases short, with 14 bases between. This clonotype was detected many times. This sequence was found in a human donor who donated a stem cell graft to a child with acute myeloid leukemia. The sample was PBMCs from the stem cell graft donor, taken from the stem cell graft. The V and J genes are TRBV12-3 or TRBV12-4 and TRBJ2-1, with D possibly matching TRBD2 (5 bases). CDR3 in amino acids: CASSLAGVERDEQFF. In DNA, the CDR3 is TGTGCCAGCAGTTTAGCGGGAGTAGAAAGGGATGAGCAGTTCTTC.